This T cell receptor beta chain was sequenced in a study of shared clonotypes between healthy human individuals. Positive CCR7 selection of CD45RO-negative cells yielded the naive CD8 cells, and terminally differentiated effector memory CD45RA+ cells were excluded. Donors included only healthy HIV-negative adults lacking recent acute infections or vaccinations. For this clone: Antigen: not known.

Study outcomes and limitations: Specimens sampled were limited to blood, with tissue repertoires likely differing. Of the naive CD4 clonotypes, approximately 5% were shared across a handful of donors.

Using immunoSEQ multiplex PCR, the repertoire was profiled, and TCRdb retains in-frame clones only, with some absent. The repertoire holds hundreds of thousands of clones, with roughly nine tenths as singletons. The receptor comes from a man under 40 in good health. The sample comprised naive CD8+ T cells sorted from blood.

The CDR3 region has the DNA TGTGCCAGCAGTCCCGGGGGACTAGTAGGGGGGGCAGATACGCAGTATTTT. Translating it yields CASSPGGLVGGADTQYF. The rearrangement joins TRBV27 to TRBJ2-3; 8 bases map to TRBD2. The CDR3 spans 17 residues. The germline V gene encodes CDR1 MNHEY and CDR2 SMNVEV (reference sequence). V shed 5 bases, J shed 4 bases, and the junction held 14 bases outside the gene matches.